This passage covers 16 T cell receptor beta chains from one sample sequenced in a study of human T cells and chemical hapten exposure. One entry per CDR3 protein results from TCRdb running MiXCR on the RACE reads. This repertoire shows 50,000 or so distinct CDR3 sequences, 11% found once; its top ten account for approximately 2%. Specified time point: patch test 1, 2 weeks after DPC sensitization. Treatment: therapeutic diphenylcyclopropenone sensitization with weekly scalp DPC. The total RNA was obtained from whole blood that was not fractionated. The source material was whole blood, sampled in connection with sensitization to the hapten diphenylcyclopropenone (DPC). The receptors shown here come from a woman in her thirties or forties with alopecia areata. Some clones in this sample may be carry-over from other donors' samples.

This clonotype has just a few counts. This chain joins TRBV11-1 and TRBJ2-7, with no clear D. V was clipped by 2 bases and J by 0 bases, with 11 bases between them. CDR1 and CDR2 from the germline V gene are SGHAT and FQDESV (reference sequence). The CDR3 covers 15 residues. The DNA of the CDR3 is TGTGCCAGCAGCTTACAATACGGCAGCTCCTACGAGCAGTACTTC. The encoded protein is CASSLQYGSSYEQYF. The variable domain in full, with the rest retrieved from reference TRBV11-1 and TRBJ2-7, is EAEVAQSPRYKITEKSQAVAFWCDPISGHATLYWYRQILGQGPELLVQFQDESVVDDSQLPKDRFSAERLKGVDSTLKIQPAELGDSAMYLCASSLQYGSSYEQYFGPGTRLTVT.

This chain joins TRBV2 and TRBJ2-7, with TRBD1 matching over 7 bases. The germline V gene has CDR1 SNHLY and CDR2 FYNNEI. The CDR3 length is 15 residues. V gave up 1 base and J gave up 4 bases; unmatched junction bases: 7. The chain's CDR3 is CASSEGTGTSYEQYF. In DNA, the CDR3 is TGTGCCAGCAGTGAAGGGACAGGTACTTCGTACGAGCAGTACTTC.

This clonotype turned up a few times. The gene calls are TRBV20-1 and TRBJ2-3, with 9 bases aligning to TRBD2. The V and J ends lost 5 bases and 2 bases, in that order; junction bases with no gene match: 8. CDR3 length equals 15 residues. The V gene's germline CDR1 is DFQATT and CDR2 SNEGSKA (reference sequence). The DNA of the CDR3 is TGCAGTGCTCCGCCGACTAGCGGTTACACAGATACGCAGTATTTT. It is translated as CSAPPTSGYTDTQYF.

This clonotype came up a few times. The J gene is TRBJ2-1, the V gene TRBV20-1; TRBD2 aligns across 7 bases. Trimming removed 5 bases from V and 5 bases from J; junction bases left unmatched: 9. CDR1 is DFQATT, CDR2 SNEGSKA, per germline (reference sequence). The CDR3 is 14 residues long. In DNA, the CDR3 is TGCAGTGCTCGGGGCGGGAGTCGCGACAATGAGCAGTTCTTC. This sequence encodes CSARGGSRDNEQFF.

This clonotype has just a few counts. This sequence joins TRBV14 and TRBJ2-7; D is undetermined. Trimming took 1 base from V and 6 from J, leaving 13 bases between them. The CDR3 totals 14 residues. Germline V lookup: CDR1 SGHDN, CDR2 FVKESK. The CDR3 nucleotides are TGTGCCAGCAGCCAAGCTTTCCATTCTACCGAGCAGTACTTC. Amino acids: CASSQAFHSTEQYF.

In its sample, this clonotype was seen many times. V gene TRBV7-8 combines with J gene TRBJ2-2; D gene unclear. The germline V gene encodes CDR1 SGHVS and CDR2 FQNEAQ. Trimming shortened V by 1 base and J by 3 bases, and 3 bases separated the two germline ends. The CDR3 is 13 residues long. The CDR3: CASSLGYTGELFF. In nucleotides, the CDR3 is TGTGCCAGCAGCTTAGGGTACACCGGGGAGCTGTTTTTT.

This clonotype was detected a few times. The chain carries TRBV6-8 and TRBJ2-1, with 9 bases fitting TRBD2. Germline V gene lookup returns CDR1 MNHGY and CDR2 SAAAGT. Losses at the gene ends were 1 base for V and 5 bases for J; bases not matched to a gene: 6. The CDR3 sequence is 16 residues long. The CDR3 DNA follows: TGTGCCAGCAGTTACTGTGGGCGGGGGGGCAACAATGAGCAGTTCTTC. Translated, it gives CASSYCGRGGNNEQFF.

This clonotype has more than one count but fewer than ten. This chain uses TRBV12-3 or TRBV12-4 with TRBJ1-6, with D unresolved. V was cut by 7 bases and J by 8 bases, with 9 bases left in between. The CDR3 loop spans 12 amino acids. The CDR3 nucleotides are TGTGCCAGCACGGCGCCGTATTCACCCCTCCACTTT. Protein sequence: CASTAPYSPLHF.

The rearrangement links TRBV18 to TRBJ1-1, with D tentatively TRBD1 (5 bases). In germline, CDR1 is KGHSH, CDR2 LQKENI. The CDR3 is 16 residues long. Trimming shortened V by 3 bases and J by 5 bases, and 19 bases separated the two germline ends. CDR3 residues: CASSPQDKGFNTEAFF. CDR3 DNA sequence: TGTGCCAGCTCACCCCAGGATAAGGGGTTTAATACTGAAGCTTTCTTT. The variable domain in full, completed from reference TRBV18 and TRBJ1-1, reads NAGVMQNPRHLVRRRGQEARLRCSPMKGHSHVYWYRQLPEEGLKFMVYLQKENIIDESGMPKERFSAEFPKEGPSILRIQQVVRGDSAAYFCASSPQDKGFNTEAFFGQGTRLTVV.

In its sample, this clonotype is medium-sized (0.01 to 0.1%). CDR3 DNA: TGTGCCTGGAGTGTGGCTAGCGGGAATGAGCAGTTCTTC. Amino acid sequence: CAWSVASGNEQFF. The chain recombines TRBV30 with TRBJ2-1, with TRBD2 matching 8 bases. The ends lost 0 bases at V and 7 bases at J; junction bases unmatched: 2. Germline V gene lookup returns CDR1 GTSNPN and CDR2 SVGIG (reference sequence). CDR3 length equals 13 residues.

This sequence joins TRBV29-1 and TRBJ1-1, with D possibly being TRBD1 (5 bases). CDR1 and CDR2 from the germline V gene are SQVTM and ANQGSEA. This CDR3 comprises 12 residues. V shed 6 bases and J shed 2 bases, with 10 bases lying between them. The CDR3 bases are TGCAGCGTAGGGACGGGTAACACTGAAGCTTTCTTT. It encodes CSVGTGNTEAFF.

This clonotype was seen a few times. The chain links TRBV12-3 or TRBV12-4 to TRBJ2-5; 8 bases map to TRBD1. The CDR3 sequence is 16 residues long. V shed 5 bases and J 6 bases; nucleotides not matched to a gene: 14. The DNA of the CDR3 is TGTGCCAGCAGTAGTCAGGGGGCTGAAAGGGGGAAGACCCAGTACTTC. Amino acid sequence: CASSSQGAERGKTQYF.

This clonotype was recorded at least ten times. V is TRBV12-3 or TRBV12-4 and J is TRBJ2-2; 9 bases are shared with TRBD2. J gave up 6 bases and V 3 bases, and 8 bases lay outside the gene matches. CDR3 length: 16 amino acids. DNA of the CDR3: TGTGCCAGCAGTTTTTCCGCGCTAGCGGGGTCCGGGGAGCTGTTTTTT. As protein: CASSFSALAGSGELFF.

Written as DNA, the CDR3 is TGCGCCAGCACCATGATCGAACGGGGTGAAAAACTGTTTTTT. Its translation: CASTMIERGEKLFF. V usage is TRBV4-1 and J usage is TRBJ1-4, with unresolved D. The CDR3 is 14 amino acids. Germline values: CDR1 MGHRA, CDR2 YSYEKL. V was clipped by 7 bases and J by 7 bases, with 16 bases between them.

This clonotype has just a few counts. V is TRBV12-3 or TRBV12-4 and J is TRBJ2-1; D perhaps matches TRBD1 (5 bases). V was trimmed by 3 bases and J by 3 bases, leaving 12 bases between them. This CDR3 is 15 amino acids long. CDR3 nucleotide sequence: TGTGCCAGCAGTTTGGGCCCAGGGCGCTACAATGAGCAGTTCTTC. Protein: CASSLGPGRYNEQFF.

The chain employs TRBV10-3 and TRBJ2-1; the match to TRBD2 covers 9 bases. The CDR3 runs 15 residues. Germline V gene lookup returns CDR1 ENHRY and CDR2 SYGVKD. The junction had 4 bases not matched to a gene; V was cut back by 0 bases and J by 7 bases. This chain's CDR3 is CAISESLAGTNEQFF. The CDR3 DNA sequence: TGTGCCATCAGTGAGTCGCTAGCGGGAACAAATGAGCAGTTCTTC.